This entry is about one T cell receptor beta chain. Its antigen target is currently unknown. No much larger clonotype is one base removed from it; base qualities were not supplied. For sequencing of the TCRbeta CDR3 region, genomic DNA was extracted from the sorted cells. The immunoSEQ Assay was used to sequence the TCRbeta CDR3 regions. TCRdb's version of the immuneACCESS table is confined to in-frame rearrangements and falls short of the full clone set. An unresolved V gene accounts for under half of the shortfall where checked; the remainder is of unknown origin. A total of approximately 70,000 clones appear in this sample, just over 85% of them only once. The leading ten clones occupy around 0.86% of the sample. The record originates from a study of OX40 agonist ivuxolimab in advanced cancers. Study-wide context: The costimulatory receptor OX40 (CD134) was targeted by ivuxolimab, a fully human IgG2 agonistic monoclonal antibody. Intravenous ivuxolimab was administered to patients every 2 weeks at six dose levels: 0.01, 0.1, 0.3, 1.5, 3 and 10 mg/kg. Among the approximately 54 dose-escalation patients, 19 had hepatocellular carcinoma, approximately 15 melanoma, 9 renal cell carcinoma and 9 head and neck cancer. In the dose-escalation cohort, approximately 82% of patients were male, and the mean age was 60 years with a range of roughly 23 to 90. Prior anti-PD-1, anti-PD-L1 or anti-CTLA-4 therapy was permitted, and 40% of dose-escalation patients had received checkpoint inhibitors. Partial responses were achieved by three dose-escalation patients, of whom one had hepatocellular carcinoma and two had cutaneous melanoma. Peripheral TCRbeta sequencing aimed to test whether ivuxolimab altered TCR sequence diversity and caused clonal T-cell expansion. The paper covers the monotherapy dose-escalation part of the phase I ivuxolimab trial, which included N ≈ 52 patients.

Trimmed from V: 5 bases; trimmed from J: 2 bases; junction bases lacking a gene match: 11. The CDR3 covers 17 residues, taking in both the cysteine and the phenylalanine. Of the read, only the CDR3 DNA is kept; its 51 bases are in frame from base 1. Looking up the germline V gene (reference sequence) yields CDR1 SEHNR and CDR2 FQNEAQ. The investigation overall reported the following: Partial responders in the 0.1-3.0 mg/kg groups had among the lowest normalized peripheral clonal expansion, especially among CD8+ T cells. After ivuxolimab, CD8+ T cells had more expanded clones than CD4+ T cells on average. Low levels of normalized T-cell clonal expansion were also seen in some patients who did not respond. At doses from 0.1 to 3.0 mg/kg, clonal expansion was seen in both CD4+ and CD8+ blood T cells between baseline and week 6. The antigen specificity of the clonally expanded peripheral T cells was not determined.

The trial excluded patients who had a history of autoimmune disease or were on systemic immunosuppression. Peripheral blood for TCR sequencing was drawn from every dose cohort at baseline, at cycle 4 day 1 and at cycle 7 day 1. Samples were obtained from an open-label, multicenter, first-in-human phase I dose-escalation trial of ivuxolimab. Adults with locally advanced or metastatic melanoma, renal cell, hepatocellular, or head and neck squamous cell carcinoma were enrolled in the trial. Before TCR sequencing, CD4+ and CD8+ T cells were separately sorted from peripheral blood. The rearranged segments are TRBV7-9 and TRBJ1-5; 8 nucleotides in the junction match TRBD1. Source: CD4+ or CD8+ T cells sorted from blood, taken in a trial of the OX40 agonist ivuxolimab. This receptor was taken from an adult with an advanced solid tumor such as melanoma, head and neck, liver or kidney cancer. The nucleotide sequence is TGTGCCAGCAGCCAAGGACAGGGATCGTTTCGCAATCAGCCCCAGCATTTT. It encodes CASSQGQGSFRNQPQHF.